The 18 T cell receptor beta chains in this list originate from one sample, sequenced in a study of blood T cell dynamics during melanoma immunotherapy. Time point noted: week 3, after first cycle of checkpoint inhibitor. Libraries were prepared by immunoSEQ multiplex PCR; TCRdb keeps only in-frame clonotypes and omits some of them. The top ten clones hold roughly 15% of a sample with some 12,000 clones, about four fifths of them seen once. Source: blood, taken from a patient treated with checkpoint blockade. These receptors came from a human donor with melanoma.

This chain uses TRBV4-3 with TRBJ1-2; D may be TRBD1 (6 bases). From germline, CDR1 is LGHNA and CDR2 YSLEER. The CDR3 runs to 15 residues. V was shortened by 4 bases and J by 4 bases, with 16 bases between the two germline ends. CDR3 loop: CASSLDRGLSYGYTF. As DNA, the CDR3 is TGCGCCAGCAGCCTCGATCGGGGGCTAAGCTATGGCTACACCTTC.

This clone was seen more than once but under ten times. J is TRBJ2-5 and V is TRBV6-5, with D maybe TRBD2 (6 bases). Trimming took off 2 bases at V and 3 bases at J, with 7 bases between the two ends. The CDR3 extends over 13 amino acids. Germline V gene lookup returns CDR1 MNHEY and CDR2 SVGAGI. CDR3 sequence: CASSYGGEETQYF. CDR3 in DNA: TGTGCCAGCAGTTACGGCGGGGAAGAGACCCAGTACTTC.

This chain links TRBV9 with TRBJ2-4, with TRBD2 matching 7 bases. The CDR3 runs 15 residues. V dropped 3 bases and J dropped 4; count of bases not matched to a gene: 7. The germline V gene encodes CDR1 SGDLS and CDR2 YYNGEE. The CDR3 nucleotides are TGTGCCAGCAGCGGGGAGGGGCCCAGAAAAAACATTCAGTACTTC. The encoded protein is CASSGEGPRKNIQYF. The full variable domain, completed using reference TRBV9 and TRBJ2-4, is DSGVTQTPKHLITATGQRVTLRCSPRSGDLSVYWYQQSLDQGLQFLIQYYNGEERAKGNILERFSAQQFPDLHSELNLSSLELGDSALYFCASSGEGPRKNIQYFGAGTRLSVL.

Only a few counts were recorded for this clone. CDR3 amino acids: CASSSGETQYF. The CDR3 bases are TGTGCCAGCAGCTCGGGGGAGACCCAGTACTTC. The gene calls are TRBV7-6 and TRBJ2-5; tentatively, D is TRBD2 (5 bases). The germline V gene encodes CDR1 SGHVS and CDR2 FNYEAQ. V shed 4 bases and J shed 5 bases, with 5 bases lying between them. The length of the CDR3 is 11 residues.

The CDR3 DNA reads TGTGCCAGCAGCTTAGAGACCAGGGGGTTGGGTGAAAAACTGTTTTTT. Translated: CASSLETRGLGEKLFF. The chain employs TRBV7-6 and TRBJ1-4; 7 bases line up with TRBD1. With V trimmed by 1 base and J by 7 bases, 9 bases remained unmatched. The CDR3 covers 16 residues. Looked up from germline, CDR1 is SGHVS and CDR2 is FNYEAQ. Full variable domain (missing parts from reference TRBV7-6 and TRBJ1-4): GAGVSQSPRYKVTKRGQDVALRCDPISGHVSLYWYRQALGQGPEFLTYFNYEAQQDKSGLPNDRFSAERPEGSISTLTIQRTEQRDSAMYRCASSLETRGLGEKLFFGSGTQLSVL.

In DNA, the CDR3 is TGTGCCAGCAGGGGACAGGGATTCTCCTACGAGCAGTACTTC. Protein: CASRGQGFSYEQYF. The gene calls are TRBV28 and TRBJ2-7; TRBD1 matches 9 bases. V lost 6 bases to trimming and J lost 0 bases; unmatched junction nucleotides: 3. The CDR3 spans 14 residues. Germline V gives CDR1 MDHEN, CDR2 SYDVKM.

This chain joins TRBV4-1 and TRBJ1-5; TRBD1 is a possible D gene (6 bases). Per germline, CDR1 MGHRA and CDR2 YSYEKL. The V end lost 1 base, the J end lost 5 bases, and 9 bases lay between the germline ends. This CDR3 contains 14 residues. CDR3 in amino acids: CASSQAGADQPQHF. CDR3 nucleotide sequence: TGCGCCAGCAGCCAAGCAGGGGCCGATCAGCCCCAGCATTTT.

The rearrangement joins TRBV6-5 to TRBJ1-2; D not certain. The CDR3 totals 15 residues. CDR1 and CDR2 (germline): MNHEY, SVGAGI. Trimming stripped 7 bases from V and 4 bases from J, with 19 bases between. CDR3 nucleotide sequence: TGTGCCAGCATCAACCCGGGCCTTAGGACCTATGGCTACACCTTC. The encoded protein is CASINPGLRTYGYTF.

This clone was seen a single time. This rearrangement joins TRBV7-9 to TRBJ2-1, with D possibly being TRBD2 (6 bases). CDR3 size: 14 residues. Germline V lookup: CDR1 SEHNR, CDR2 FQNEAQ (reference sequence). Trimming pared 5 bases from V and 7 bases from J, leaving 15 bases between. This CDR3 reads CASSLSGVWNEQFF. The CDR3 DNA reads TGTGCCAGCAGCCTGTCGGGGGTTTGGAATGAGCAGTTCTTC.

The CDR3 spells CASSPGDGYTF. The DNA for the CDR3 is TGTGCCAGCAGCCCAGGGGATGGCTACACCTTC. The chain joins TRBV6-5 to TRBJ1-2, with a tentative D call TRBD1 (6 bases). CDR3 length equals 11 residues. CDR1 and CDR2 from the germline V gene are MNHEY and SVGAGI. Trimming removed 6 bases at V and 6 bases at J, with 8 bases between.

This sequence joins TRBV28 and TRBJ1-6, with D tentatively TRBD1 (6 bases). This CDR3 has 13 residues. V lost 4 bases to trimming and J lost 8 bases, with 9 bases between them. Germline lookup yields CDR1 MDHEN and CDR2 SYDVKM. The CDR3 loop is CASSYREYSPLHF. The CDR3 DNA reads as TGTGCCAGCAGTTACAGGGAATATTCACCCCTCCACTTT.

The CDR3 DNA is TGCGCCAGCAGCTCCAGTGAGATCCGGCCCGGGGAGCTGTTTTTT. This sequence encodes CASSSSEIRPGELFF. The genes are TRBV5-1 and TRBJ2-2; no clear D gene. Between the trimmed V and J ends, which lost 3 bases and 6 bases, there was a span of 15 bases. Germline V gene lookup returns CDR1 SGHRS and CDR2 YFSETQ. The length of the CDR3 is 15 residues.

V gene TRBV4-1 combines with J gene TRBJ1-4, with 11 positions matching TRBD1. V was clipped by 4 bases and J by 7 bases; unmatched bases: 8. CDR3 length equals 16 residues. Per germline, CDR1 MGHRA and CDR2 YSYEKL. CDR3 sequence reads: CASSPKGGQGVEKLFF. The CDR3 bases are TGCGCCAGCAGCCCCAAAGGGGGACAGGGGGTTGAAAAACTGTTTTTT.

The chain combines TRBV2 with TRBJ2-5; D may match TRBD1 or TRBD2 (5 bases each). The CDR3 is 13 residues long. V lost 6 bases, J lost 3 bases, and 11 bases lay in between. Germline-derived CDR1 and CDR2 are SNHLY and FYNNEI. CDR3 protein: CASSVGPEETQYF. As DNA, the CDR3 is TGTGCCAGCAGCGTGGGACCGGAAGAGACCCAGTACTTC.

In its sample, this clone was seen a few times. V usage is TRBV5-3 and J usage is TRBJ1-2; unclear D gene. TRBV5-3 carries the ORF label, with uncertain function. Trimming took off 3 bases at V and 8 bases at J, with 11 bases between the two ends. This CDR3 comprises 12 residues. The CDR3 region has the DNA TGTGCCAGAAGCTACGGCTCAGGAGGCTACACCTTC. Protein product: CARSYGSGGYTF.

This clone was observed a few times. CDR3 in DNA: TGTGCCAGCTCACCACCGGAAAGGGCTGGAAACACCATATATTTT. Translated, it gives CASSPPERAGNTIYF. The chain is built from TRBV18 and TRBJ1-3; no firm D call. Trimming took off 0 bases at V and 2 bases at J, with 8 bases between the two ends. The CDR3 contains 15 residues. Germline V gene lookup returns CDR1 KGHSH and CDR2 LQKENI.

The chain links TRBV6-5 to TRBJ1-4; D is uncertain. The V gene lost 2 bases and the J gene lost 8 bases, with 18 bases spanning the gap. The germline V gene has CDR1 MNHEY and CDR2 SVGAGI. CDR3 length equals 16 residues. The CDR3 reads CASSYLSGRATEKLFF. CDR3 nucleotides: TGTGCCAGCAGTTACCTCTCGGGGAGGGCGACGGAAAAACTGTTTTTT.

The rearrangement joins TRBV28 to TRBJ1-6, with TRBD1 identical over 9 bases. The junction had 6 bases not matched to a gene; V was cut back by 8 bases and J by 1 base. CDR1 is MDHEN, CDR2 SYDVKM, per germline. The CDR3 spans 16 residues. CDR3 region: CASGSGQGSYNSPLHF. The CDR3 region has the DNA TGTGCCAGCGGATCGGGACAGGGTTCCTATAATTCACCCCTCCACTTT.